This record covers a single T cell receptor beta chain. Trimming removed 10 bases from V and 4 bases from J; junction bases left unmatched: 10. The germline gives CDR1 LNHDA, CDR2 SQIVND (reference sequence). The CDR3 loop spans 14 amino acids. The source of the sample is a study of a mutant IDH1 vaccine in newly diagnosed glioma. Libraries were prepared by immunoSEQ multiplex PCR; TCRdb keeps only in-frame clonotypes and omits some of them. The sample contains some 60,000 clones, more than 85% of which appear only once. Documented time point: baseline, week 1 (first vaccination visit). The sample's treatment: pre-vaccination baseline after standard-of-care therapy.

The clonotype originates from a man aged 45-60 years with glioma. The material sequenced was PBMCs, taken from a glioma patient treated with radiotherapy, temozolomide or both. The chain employs TRBV19 and TRBJ2-3; 8 bases agree with TRBD2. Here the CDR3 DNA reads TGTGCCACTCGTTGGACTAGCTCATCAGATACGCAGTATTTT. This gives the protein CATRWTSSSDTQYF. Together with reference TRBV19 and TRBJ2-3, the CDR3 gives the full variable domain: DGGITQSPKYLFRKEGQNVTLSCEQNLNHDAMYWYRQDPGQGLRLIYYSQIVNDFQKGDIAEGYSVSREKKESFPLTVTSAQKNPTAFYLCATRWTSSSDTQYFGPGTRLTVL.